These 17 T cell receptor beta chains were all obtained from the same sample, sequenced in a study of follicular helper T cells after annual influenza vaccination. Time point meaning: 2015-2016 season, 7 days after influenza vaccination. Assay: immunoSEQ multiplex PCR; the TCRdb copy retains only in-frame clones and omits some. The data contain about 10,000 clones, roughly 80% of them singletons. The specimen was CXCR5+ CD38- circulating T follicular helper cells from blood, collected 7 days after influenza vaccination. Subset meaning: circulating Tfh, non-naive CD4+CXCR5+PD-1+ (ICOS+CD38+ or ICOS-CD38-). These receptors came from an adult who received the influenza vaccine.

The chain has TRBV5-1 and TRBJ2-3, with a possible D match to TRBD2 (6 bases). CDR3 length: 15 amino acids. Germline CDR1 is SGHRS and CDR2 is YFSETQ. Trimming left V 4 bases short and J 1 base short, with 13 bases between. The CDR3 bases are TGCGCCAGCAGCCCGGGACTTGGCGGCACAGATACGCAGTATTTT. Its protein product is CASSPGLGGTDTQYF.

This clone was seen a handful of times. The rearrangement joins TRBV4-1 to TRBJ2-2; 7 bases fit TRBD1. Trimming took 4 bases from V and 0 from J; bases not matched to a gene: 5. Germline assignment: CDR1 MGHRA and CDR2 YSYEKL. This CDR3 is 16 amino acids long. In nucleotides, the CDR3 is TGCGCCAGCAGCCTAGAGACAGGGACGAACACCGGGGAGCTGTTTTTT. Translation gives CASSLETGTNTGELFF.

The chain uses TRBV30 and TRBJ1-2; tentatively, D is TRBD1 (6 bases). The CDR3 consists of 15 residues. Trimming took off 1 base at V and 2 bases at J, with 14 bases between the two ends. Germline CDR1 and CDR2: GTSNPN and SVGIG (reference sequence). As DNA, the CDR3 is TGTGCCTGGAGTGCATTAGGGGGGAAAAACTATGGCTACACCTTC. Protein: CAWSALGGKNYGYTF.

This clone has only one observation. The genes are TRBV6-6 and TRBJ1-1, with D hard to call. Trimming stripped 2 bases from V and 1 base from J, with 2 bases between. The CDR3 has 12 amino acids. Per germline, CDR1 MNHNY and CDR2 SVGAGI (reference sequence). For the CDR3, the DNA is TGTGCCAGCAGTTACAAGAACACTGAAGCTTTCTTT. It codes for CASSYKNTEAFF.

The chain has TRBV5-1 and TRBJ1-1; D not certain. The CDR3 runs 14 residues. V gave up 6 bases and J gave up 0 bases, with 12 bases separating them. CDR1 and CDR2 (germline): SGHRS, YFSETQ. The CDR3 coding sequence is TGCGCCAGCAAGGAGCGAGCTTTGAACACTGAAGCTTTCTTT. Its translation is CASKERALNTEAFF.

This clone was seen just once. V is TRBV25-1 and J is TRBJ1-1, with D hard to call. V lost 2 bases and J 0 bases, leaving 7 bases between the germline ends. The CDR3 runs to 14 residues. Germline V gives CDR1 MGHDK, CDR2 SYGVNS. The CDR3 nucleotides are TGTGCCAGCAGTGAACAGCTTATGAACACTGAAGCTTTCTTT. This gives the protein CASSEQLMNTEAFF.

The V call is TRBV9, the J call TRBJ2-1; a possible D gene is TRBD2 (6 bases). Germline values: CDR1 SGDLS, CDR2 YYNGEE. The CDR3 is 16 amino acids. Trimming cost V 3 bases and J 2 bases, with 15 bases left between them. This CDR3 is CASSALAMNAYNEQFF. CDR3 DNA: TGTGCCAGCAGCGCTCTAGCGATGAATGCCTACAATGAGCAGTTCTTC.

This chain joins TRBV4-3 and TRBJ1-1; 7 bases agree with TRBD1. The V and J ends lost 2 bases and 5 bases, in that order; junction bases with no gene match: 14. Germline V gene lookup returns CDR1 LGHNA and CDR2 YSLEER. This CDR3 has 17 residues. The CDR3 loop reads CASSQQEMTGMETEAFF. The CDR3 DNA reads as TGCGCCAGCAGCCAACAAGAAATGACAGGGATGGAAACTGAAGCTTTCTTT.

The table lists this clone with a few counts. The rearrangement joins TRBV5-1 to TRBJ1-1; D is unclear. The CDR3 covers 14 residues. Deletions cut 1 base from V and 2 bases from J, with 9 bases between. Germline assignment: CDR1 SGHRS and CDR2 YFSETQ. The CDR3 is CASSLLPGNTEAFF. CDR3 DNA: TGCGCCAGCAGCTTGCTCCCGGGTAACACTGAAGCTTTCTTT.

The J gene is TRBJ1-5, the V gene TRBV14; D not resolved. V lost 3 bases, J lost 3 bases, and 6 bases lay in between. The germline V gene has CDR1 SGHDN and CDR2 FVKESK. The length of the CDR3 is 13 residues. Here the CDR3 DNA reads TGTGCCAGCAGCCAGGGTTTCAATCAGCCCCAGCATTTT. Residues: CASSQGFNQPQHF.

The rearrangement uses TRBV19 and TRBJ2-2; weak D call: TRBD2 (6 bases). The V end lost 7 bases, the J end lost 1 base, and 13 bases lay between the germline ends. CDR1 is LNHDA, CDR2 SQIVND, per germline (reference sequence). The CDR3 loop spans 15 amino acids. CDR3 region: CASKEGGGNTGELFF. The CDR3 DNA reads as TGTGCCAGTAAGGAGGGTGGAGGGAACACCGGGGAGCTGTTTTTT.

J is TRBJ1-3 and V is TRBV5-1; D unclear. Germline lookup yields CDR1 SGHRS and CDR2 YFSETQ. This CDR3 is built from 14 residues. The germline V and J ends were trimmed by 2 bases and 2 bases, with 8 bases remaining between them. CDR3 in amino acids: CASSFGITGNTIYF. In DNA, the CDR3 is TGCGCCAGCAGCTTTGGGATTACTGGAAACACCATATATTTT.

V usage is TRBV18 and J usage is TRBJ2-7, with D perhaps matching TRBD1 or TRBD2 (5 bases each). The CDR3 is 15 amino acids. In germline, CDR1 is KGHSH, CDR2 LQKENI. Trimming stripped 0 bases from V and 3 bases from J, with 12 bases between. CDR3 loop: CASSPPGDQFYEQYF. CDR3 nucleotides: TGTGCCAGCTCACCACCGGGGGATCAATTCTACGAGCAGTACTTC.

This chain connects TRBV11-2 to TRBJ1-4; 9 positions agree with TRBD1. CDR1 is SGHAT and CDR2 is FQNNGV in the germline V gene. CDR3 length: 14 amino acids. With 5 bases clipped from V and 5 bases from J, the junction kept 3 bases outside the gene matches. For the CDR3, the DNA is TGTGCCAGCAGCCGTGGGACAGGGAATGAAAAACTGTTTTTT. This sequence encodes CASSRGTGNEKLFF.

This chain uses TRBV4-3 with TRBJ2-3, with D maybe TRBD2 (5 bases). The germline V gene has CDR1 LGHNA and CDR2 YSLEER. The V end lost 3 bases, the J end lost 3 bases, and 16 bases lay between the germline ends. The CDR3 extends over 16 amino acids. DNA for the CDR3: TGCGCCAGCAGCCATGGTGACTCCGGGAAAACAGATACGCAGTATTTT. It is translated as CASSHGDSGKTDTQYF.

The rearrangement uses TRBV6-1 and TRBJ1-5; 7 nucleotides match TRBD1. Trimming cost V 8 bases and J 4 bases; bases outside gene matches: 5. Germline CDR1 reads MNHNS; CDR2 reads SASEGT. This CDR3 has 13 residues. CDR3 protein: CASRDRPNQPQHF. The CDR3, as DNA: TGTGCCAGCCGGGACAGACCAAATCAGCCCCAGCATTTT.

The chain uses TRBV11-1 and TRBJ1-1, with 8 bases that match TRBD1. This CDR3 spans 15 amino acids. CDR1 is SGHAT and CDR2 is FQDESV in the germline V gene (reference sequence). V lost 5 bases to trimming and J lost 1 base; unmatched junction nucleotides: 6. The CDR3 loop reads CASSVSGQGNTEAFF. Written as DNA, the CDR3 is TGTGCCAGCAGCGTCTCCGGACAGGGGAACACTGAAGCTTTCTTT.